One and the same sample provided the 14 T cell receptor beta chains below, sequenced in a study of CXCR3-negative and CXCR3-positive naive CD8 T cells. It was by 5' RACE with UMI labels that the TRB cDNA libraries were prepared. From its re-call of the 5' RACE reads, TCRdb lists each CDR3 protein once, without DNA. The sample has 100,000 to 150,000 distinct CDR3 sequences, and its top ten clones hold nearly 0.5%. What was sequenced was naive CXCR3- CD8+ T cells from blood. Regarding subset: CD45RO-CCR7+CD27+CD95- naive CD8+ T cells lacking CXCR3 (TNR3-). Receptor source: a human donor in good health. Some clones in this sample may be carry-over from other donors' samples.

V is TRBV28 and J is TRBJ2-7; TCRdb's D gene call, TRBD2, goes unchecked for lack of DNA. CDR1 is MDHEN, CDR2 SYDVKM, per germline. CDR3 size: 19 residues. CDR3 sequence: CASSKPGLAPFASTYEQYF.

The rearrangement joins TRBV19 to TRBJ2-7; the TRBD1 assignment by TCRdb is unverifiable without DNA. From germline, CDR1 is LNHDA and CDR2 SQIVND (reference sequence). The CDR3 sequence is 15 residues long. The CDR3 here is CASSRRTGTAYEQYF. Filled out from reference TRBV19 and TRBJ2-7, the complete variable domain reads DGGITQSPKYLFRKEGQNVTLSCEQNLNHDAMYWYRQDPGQGLRLIYYSQIVNDFQKGDIAEGYSVSREKKESFPLTVTSAQKNPTAFYLCASSRRTGTAYEQYFGPGTRLTVT.

The rearrangement joins TRBV29-1 to TRBJ1-3; TCRdb names TRBD1, which stays unverified in the absence of DNA. Germline V gives CDR1 SQVTM, CDR2 ANQGSEA. The CDR3 is made up of 13 amino acids. CDR3 sequence: CSVVVAALNTIYF.

This sequence joins TRBV5-1 and TRBJ2-1; the TRBD2 assignment by TCRdb is unverifiable without DNA. The CDR3 has 15 residues. The germline CDR1 and CDR2 sequences are SGHRS and YFSETQ. CDR3 amino acids: CASSLAGGGENEQFF.

This chain joins TRBV3-1 and TRBJ2-5; without DNA, the TCRdb call of TRBD2 cannot be checked. The V gene's germline CDR1 is LGHDT and CDR2 YNNKEL (reference sequence). This CDR3 comprises 14 residues. The CDR3 reads CASDSPGLGETQYF.

The chain carries TRBV4-1 and TRBJ2-3; no DNA is available, so the TRBD2 call from TCRdb remains unchecked. The CDR3 is made up of 16 amino acids. From germline, CDR1 is MGHRA and CDR2 YSYEKL. CDR3 sequence: CASSQELTSGRNTQYF.

The V and J genes are TRBV27 and TRBJ2-1; TCRdb reports TRBD2, a call that lacks DNA to check it against. The CDR3 runs 18 residues. CDR1 MNHEY and CDR2 SMNVEV come from the germline V gene (reference sequence). CDR3 loop: CASSLVGTSGRVYNEQFF.

The rearrangement links TRBV12-3 or TRBV12-4 to TRBJ1-1; the D call of TRBD1 rests on TCRdb alone, since no DNA is present to check it. This CDR3 region has 12 residues. The CDR3 reads CASSTGVTEAFF.

This clonotype is labeled medium-sized based on frequency. This chain uses TRBV12-3 or TRBV12-4 with TRBJ2-7. The CDR3 runs 12 residues. This chain's CDR3 is CASSLRAYEQYF.

The chain joins TRBV7-3 to TRBJ2-7; TCRdb's D call, TRBD1, is unchecked because there is no DNA. In germline, CDR1 is SGHTA, CDR2 FQGTGA. This CDR3 is 14 amino acids long. The CDR3 reads CASSLGPGHHEKYF.

This sequence joins TRBV4-3 and TRBJ2-1; TCRdb returns TRBD1, unconfirmable since there is no DNA. The germline CDR1 and CDR2 sequences are LGHNA and YSLEER. CDR3 length: 19 residues. CDR3 protein: CASSRILGGTHESYSEQFF.

V gene TRBV11-2 combines with J gene TRBJ2-1; no DNA is available, so the TRBD1 call from TCRdb remains unchecked. The length of the CDR3 is 16 residues. Germline-derived CDR1 and CDR2 are SGHAT and FQNNGV. This chain's CDR3 is CASSLLRGVSYNEQFF.

The rearrangement links TRBV7-9 to TRBJ2-7. Germline V lookup: CDR1 SEHNR, CDR2 FQNEAQ (reference sequence). The CDR3 totals 13 residues. The CDR3 sequence: CASSLDGTYEQYF.

The chain has TRBV15 and TRBJ2-3; there is no DNA to check the TCRdb D call of TRBD1. The CDR3 length is 16 residues. Per the germline V gene, CDR1 is LNHNV and CDR2 is YYDKDF (reference sequence). This CDR3 is CATSSGGRFFTDTQYF.